These T cell receptor beta chains were read from a single sample in a study of T cell responses to AZD1222 COVID-19 vaccine. Clones were sequenced by immunoSEQ multiplex PCR, and TCRdb holds only the in-frame ones, with some missing. Of under 150,000 clones listed, over 85% were seen once; the top ten hold about 3%. Sequences were derived from peripheral blood, sampled on day 0 of AZD1222 vaccination. Receptors originate from an adult in good health. The CDR3 runs from the conserved cysteine through the conserved F or W. The D gene is left open where the match is weak. The size of a clone is reported for some rows only, either as once, few or many, or as a class for expanded clones.

CDR3 DNA	CDR3 protein	D gene	clone size	J gene	V gene
TGTGCCAGCAGTTCCGGACGGGCAGTTGAGCCCCAGCATTTT	CASSSGRAVEPQHF	NA	NA	TRBJ1-5	TRBV6-1
TGTGCCAGCTCACCAAGCGGGGGGAACACTGAAGCTTTCTTT	CASSPSGGNTEAFF	NA	NA	TRBJ1-1	TRBV18
TGCGCCAGCAGCCACCCGGACAGGGGGATGTACGAGCAGTACTTC	CASSHPDRGMYEQYF	TRBD1	NA	TRBJ2-7	TRBV4-1
TGCAGCGTTGAACCGCGGGATGGCACAGATACGCAGTATTTT	CSVEPRDGTDTQYF	NA	NA	TRBJ2-3	TRBV29-1
TGTGCCTGGAGACTCCCTACCGGGGACAGAAACACTGAAGCTTTCTTT	CAWRLPTGDRNTEAFF	TRBD1	once	TRBJ1-1	TRBV30
TGTGCCAGCAGTTCAACAGGGGGATTAGCAGATACGCAGTATTTT	CASSSTGGLADTQYF	TRBD1	NA	TRBJ2-3	TRBV28
TGTGCCATCAGTGAGAGCTACGGCTACACCTTC	CAISESYGYTF	NA	once	TRBJ1-2	TRBV10-3
TGTGCCAGCAGCTTCGGACCCATTATAAGCTCCTACAATGAGCAGTTCTTC	CASSFGPIISSYNEQFF	NA	NA	TRBJ2-1	TRBV7-9
TGTGCCAGCAGCCCAACCGGGACTAGCGGGAGGGCGCGAAAGACCCAGTACTTC	CASSPTGTSGRARKTQYF	TRBD2	NA	TRBJ2-5	TRBV7-2
TGTGCCAGCAGCGTAGCGGGTAACACTGAAGCTTTCTTT	CASSVAGNTEAFF	NA	NA	TRBJ1-1	TRBV9
TGCGCCAGCAGCTTGGACTTCAACACCGGGGAGCTGTTTTTT	CASSLDFNTGELFF	NA	NA	TRBJ2-2	TRBV5-1
TGCGCCAGCAGCCCCGGTGGGGCGTACTACGAGCAGTACTTC	CASSPGGAYYEQYF	NA	NA	TRBJ2-7	TRBV4-1
TGTGCCAGCTCCCGGGTTCTAGTGGAGACCCAGTACTTC	CASSRVLVETQYF	NA	NA	TRBJ2-5	TRBV18
TGTGCCAGCAGCCAAGATTTGAACACTGAAGCTTTCTTT	CASSQDLNTEAFF	NA	NA	TRBJ1-1	TRBV14
TGTGCCAGCAGAGGGGGGCAGGGTATGACAGATACGCAGTATTTT	CASRGGQGMTDTQYF	NA	NA	TRBJ2-3	TRBV25-1
TGTGCCAGCAATTTCCGTTCCTTGGTGGAGACCCAGTACTTC	CASNFRSLVETQYF	NA	NA	TRBJ2-5	TRBV2
TGTGCCAGCAGCCAAGCGGGTACTACCTACGAGCAGTACTTC	CASSQAGTTYEQYF	NA	NA	TRBJ2-7	TRBV3-1/TRBV3-2
TGTGCCAGCAGTCCCCGCGGAGATAATTCACCCCTCCACTTT	CASSPRGDNSPLHF	NA	NA	TRBJ1-6	TRBV6-5
TGTGCCAGCAGCTTAGTCGCGATTGGGATGGATGAAAAACTGTTTTTT	CASSLVAIGMDEKLFF	NA	NA	TRBJ1-4	TRBV7-8
TGTGCCAGCCGATTGACTATCAACACCGGGGAGCTGTTTTTT	CASRLTINTGELFF	NA	NA	TRBJ2-2	TRBV9
TGTGCCAGCAGCTTAGTTGGGACGGCTTACACTGAAGCTTTCTTT	CASSLVGTAYTEAFF	NA	NA	TRBJ1-1	TRBV7-8
TGTGCCAGCAGTGAATTACCCAACTATGGCTACACCTTC	CASSELPNYGYTF	NA	NA	TRBJ1-2	TRBV6-1
TGTGCCAGTAGTAAGGGACAGGGGTTCTTTGTAACTGAAGCTTTCTTT	CASSKGQGFFVTEAFF	TRBD1	NA	TRBJ1-1	TRBV19
TGTGCCAGCAGTTCCCCGGGACTAGCGAACAATGAGCAGTTCTTC	CASSSPGLANNEQFF	TRBD2	NA	TRBJ2-1	TRBV28
TGCGCCAGCAGCTGGGGACAAGGGACCTACGAGCAGTACTTC	CASSWGQGTYEQYF	NA	NA	TRBJ2-7	TRBV5-1
TGTGCCAGCAGCCAAAGAGGAGTAGCGGGAGGGGGGGCCTACAATGAGCAGTTCTTC	CASSQRGVAGGGAYNEQFF	TRBD2	NA	TRBJ2-1	TRBV4-2
TGTGCCAGCAGCTTAACTAGCGGGAGATCAGATACGCAGTATTTT	CASSLTSGRSDTQYF	TRBD2	NA	TRBJ2-3	TRBV7-3
TGTGCCAGCAGCGTAGCTTACGGGGCTAGCGGGAGTCGGGATACGCAGTATTTT	CASSVAYGASGSRDTQYF	TRBD2	NA	TRBJ2-3	TRBV9
TGTGCCAGCAGTGATCATCCACTTAGCGGGATCAGGACCGGGGAGCTGTTTTTT	CASSDHPLSGIRTGELFF	TRBD2	NA	TRBJ2-2	TRBV6-1
TGTGCCAGCAGCTTAGGTGTCGTGGGTGGGCGCTCTAGCACAGATACGCAGTATTTT	CASSLGVVGGRSSTDTQYF	NA	few	TRBJ2-3	TRBV7-2
TGTGCCAGCTCACCCGGACAGATGAACACTGAAGCTTTCTTT	CASSPGQMNTEAFF	NA	NA	TRBJ1-1	TRBV18
TGTGCCAGCAGACACGTTGCAGATACGCAGTATTTT	CASRHVADTQYF	NA	NA	TRBJ2-3	TRBV6-6
TGTGCCAGCAGTTTTTCGGGGCAGCCCCAGCATTTT	CASSFSGQPQHF	NA	NA	TRBJ1-5	TRBV12-3/TRBV12-4
TGTGCCAGCAAAAAGTGGACAACGAACTACGAGCAGTACTTC	CASKKWTTNYEQYF	NA	NA	TRBJ2-7	TRBV6-5
TGTGCCAGCAGCTTAGATGGAATGAAGGGCCGGGAGCTGTTTTTT	CASSLDGMKGRELFF	NA	NA	TRBJ2-2	TRBV7-2
TGTGCCAGCAGCCCCGCCGGGACAGGGATCCACGAGCAGTACTTC	CASSPAGTGIHEQYF	TRBD1	NA	TRBJ2-7	TRBV7-3
TGTGCCAGCAGTACAGAACAGGGTGTGAACACTGAAGCTTTCTTT	CASSTEQGVNTEAFF	NA	NA	TRBJ1-1	TRBV7-3
TGTGCCAGCAGGGACAGGGGCTCTGAAGCTTTCTTT	CASRDRGSEAFF	TRBD1	NA	TRBJ1-1	TRBV12-3/TRBV12-4
TGTGCCAGCAGTGAAGGGACAGGGGGGCCAGATACGCAGTATTTT	CASSEGTGGPDTQYF	TRBD1	NA	TRBJ2-3	TRBV2
TGTGCCAGCAGCTCCTCGGGGGATGACGAAAAACTGTTTTTT	CASSSSGDDEKLFF	NA	NA	TRBJ1-4	TRBV28
TGTGCCAGCAGCTCCCGGGGGTGGGGAGAGACCCAGTACTTC	CASSSRGWGETQYF	NA	NA	TRBJ2-5	TRBV7-2
TGTGCCAGCAGTTTAGGCGGGAGCCACACCGGGGAGCTGTTTTTT	CASSLGGSHTGELFF	TRBD2	NA	TRBJ2-2	TRBV28
TGTGCCAGCAGCTTTCAGAATTCGGTCCCGTATGGCTACACCTTC	CASSFQNSVPYGYTF	NA	NA	TRBJ1-2	TRBV7-2
TGTGCCACCAGTGAAGGGACGGTAAGCTCTGGGGCCAACGTCCTGACTTTC	CATSEGTVSSGANVLTF	NA	NA	TRBJ2-6	TRBV24-1
TGTGCCAGCACTCGGACAGGGGCCACTGAAGCTTTCTTT	CASTRTGATEAFF	TRBD1	NA	TRBJ1-1	TRBV6-5
TGTGCCAGCAGCTTAGCTAGGGGGCATAGAGAGCAGTTCTTC	CASSLARGHREQFF	TRBD1	NA	TRBJ2-1	TRBV7-9
TGCGCCAGCAGCTTACTAGACAGGGAGAACACTGAAGCTTTCTTT	CASSLLDRENTEAFF	TRBD1	once	TRBJ1-1	TRBV5-1
TGTGCCAGCAGCTTGGGGGTGTGGGTAAATGAGCAGTTCTTC	CASSLGVWVNEQFF	NA	NA	TRBJ2-1	TRBV5-6
TGTGCCATTGTTCCGGGACAGGGGGCTGGAAACACCATATATTTT	CAIVPGQGAGNTIYF	TRBD1	NA	TRBJ1-3	TRBV10-3
TGTGCCAGCAGCGTGGTTAGCGGGACCCCAGGGAGGGAGCAGTTCTTC	CASSVVSGTPGREQFF	TRBD2	NA	TRBJ2-1	TRBV9
TGTGCCAGCAGTGTCGTGAACACTGAAGCTTTCTTT	CASSVVNTEAFF	NA	NA	TRBJ1-1	TRBV2
TGTGCCAGCAGTCCACCGCAGCAGGTGAGGCAGTATTTT	CASSPPQQVRQYF	NA	NA	TRBJ2-3	TRBV28
TGTGCCAGCAGCCAAGTCAGGCCCACACGCTCTGGGGCCAACGTCCTGACTTTC	CASSQVRPTRSGANVLTF	NA	NA	TRBJ2-6	TRBV14
TGCGCCAGCAGCTTGATTCCGGGCCCCAACACTGAAGCTTTCTTT	CASSLIPGPNTEAFF	NA	NA	TRBJ1-1	TRBV5-1
TGTGCCAGCAGTCCTCGGGGACTAGCGGGAGTAAGATCGGCCGAGCAGTACTTC	CASSPRGLAGVRSAEQYF	TRBD2	NA	TRBJ2-7	TRBV27
TGTGCCAGCAGCCAAGAACCGGCTAGCGGGAGAGTCTACGAGCAGTACTTC	CASSQEPASGRVYEQYF	TRBD2	NA	TRBJ2-7	TRBV3-1/TRBV3-2
TGTGCCAGCAGCCACGGACAGATGAACACTGAAGCTTTCTTT	CASSHGQMNTEAFF	NA	NA	TRBJ1-1	TRBV7-8
TGTGCCAGTAGTAGAGCAGATACGCAGTATTTT	CASSRADTQYF	NA	NA	TRBJ2-3	TRBV19
TGCGCCAGCAGCCCGGGAGGACAGGGGGGATACAATGAGCAGTTCTTC	CASSPGGQGGYNEQFF	TRBD1	NA	TRBJ2-1	TRBV5-1
TGTGCCAGCAGCCCGAATCAGCCCCAGCATTTT	CASSPNQPQHF	NA	once	TRBJ1-5	TRBV28